These T cell receptor beta chains were read from a single sample in a study of regulatory T cells in long-lasting Graves disease. TCRdb ran MiXCR on the multiplex PCR reads and lists one entry per CDR3 protein. The table lists roughly 560,000 distinct CDR3 sequences, 15% to 20% of them singletons. This same sample was also taken into another study, of T cells in Graves' hyperthyroidism and ophthalmopathy.

Source: peripheral blood mononuclear cells (PBMCs), taken at new diagnosis, from a patient treated with antithyroid drugs. Source of these receptors: a woman aged 35 to 60 with Graves disease. The CDR3 runs from the conserved cysteine through the conserved F or W. The order of the fields is CDR3 protein, CDR3 DNA, D gene, J gene, clone size, V gene. D genes are given only for firm matches. Clone size is shown for a subset of rows, as once, few, many or a class of expanded clone.

CDR3 protein: CASSLGLAGGVETQYF
CDR3 DNA: TGCGCCAGCAGCTTGGGACTAGCGGGGGGTGTGGAGACCCAGTACTTC
D gene: TRBD2
J gene: TRBJ2-5
clone size: few
V gene: TRBV5-1

CDR3 protein: CASSYGTENQPQHF
CDR3 DNA: TGTGCCAGCAGCTACGGGACAGAGAATCAGCCCCAGCATTTT
D gene: TRBD1
J gene: TRBJ1-5
clone size: .
V gene: TRBV5-6

CDR3 protein: CASSPPGLVNTEAFF
CDR3 DNA: TGTGCCAGCTCACCACCGGGACTTGTGAACACTGAAGCTTTCTTT
D gene: .
J gene: TRBJ1-1
clone size: .
V gene: TRBV18

CDR3 protein: CASFGPGMNTEAFF
CDR3 DNA: TGTGCCAGCTTTGGTCCGGGAATGAACACTGAAGCTTTCTTT
D gene: .
J gene: TRBJ1-1
clone size: many
V gene: TRBV11-2

CDR3 protein: CASSPTRIQETQYF
CDR3 DNA: TGTGCCAGCAGCCCAACTCGGATTCAAGAGACCCAGTACTTC
D gene: .
J gene: TRBJ2-5
clone size: many
V gene: TRBV28

CDR3 protein: CASSEKGHKLYSGANVLTF
CDR3 DNA: TGTGCCAGCAGTGAAAAAGGACATAAGTTGTACTCTGGGGCCAACGTCCTGACTTTC
D gene: .
J gene: TRBJ2-6
clone size: .
V gene: TRBV6-1

CDR3 protein: CASSPPGRRGSTDTQYF
CDR3 DNA: TGTGCCAGCAGTCCCCCTGGGCGGCGGGGGTCGACAGATACGCAGTATTTT
D gene: TRBD2
J gene: TRBJ2-3
clone size: many
V gene: TRBV2

CDR3 protein: CASSFSRNEQFF
CDR3 DNA: TGTGCCAGCAGTTTTAGCCGCAATGAGCAGTTCTTC
D gene: .
J gene: TRBJ2-1
clone size: many
V gene: TRBV6-2/TRBV6-3

CDR3 protein: CASSNLGRGNHQPQHF
CDR3 DNA: TGTGCCAGTAGTAACCTGGGCAGGGGAAACCATCAGCCCCAGCATTTT
D gene: .
J gene: TRBJ1-5
clone size: .
V gene: TRBV19

CDR3 protein: CASSQEVGFGAFF
CDR3 DNA: TGTGCCAGCAGCCAAGAAGTCGGTTTTGGAGCTTTCTTT
D gene: .
J gene: TRBJ1-1
clone size: many
V gene: TRBV3-1

CDR3 protein: CASSQDVSVNTEAFF
CDR3 DNA: TGCGCCAGCAGCCAAGACGTATCAGTGAACACTGAAGCTTTCTTT
D gene: .
J gene: TRBJ1-1
clone size: few
V gene: TRBV4-1

CDR3 protein: CSARDGRAGSYNEQFF
CDR3 DNA: TGCAGTGCTAGAGATGGTCGGGCGGGGTCGTACAATGAGCAGTTCTTC
D gene: .
J gene: TRBJ2-1
clone size: many
V gene: TRBV20-1

CDR3 protein: CASSFLGGQLFF
CDR3 DNA: TGTGCCAGCAGCTTCCTCGGAGGCCAGCTGTTTTTT
D gene: .
J gene: TRBJ2-2
clone size: .
V gene: TRBV7-3

CDR3 protein: CASSPNDRENRGYTF
CDR3 DNA: TGTGCCAGCAGCCCCAATGACAGGGAAAATCGTGGCTACACCTTC
D gene: TRBD1
J gene: TRBJ1-2
clone size: few
V gene: TRBV13

CDR3 protein: CASSITLGRNTGELFF
CDR3 DNA: TGTGCCAGTAGTATAACTCTCGGGAGGAACACCGGGGAGCTGTTTTTT
D gene: .
J gene: TRBJ2-2
clone size: .
V gene: TRBV19